Presented here are 11 T cell receptor beta chains from one specimen sequenced in a study of blood T cells in healthy people across ages. Next came a second PCR, run for about 6 to 11 cycles, which used a sample-barcoded 5' primer along with a J-beta primer mix. One entry per CDR3 protein, called by TCRdb with MiXCR from the 5' RACE reads. Among 800,000 to 950,000 distinct CDR3 sequences listed, around 29% were seen once. The sample also formed part of further work on T cells of mothers and their children.

The sequencing sample was made of blood. The receptors originated from a woman aged 40 to 50 in good health.

Turning to this clonotype: This may arise from a read error, as a much more abundant clone is one base away. The chain is built from TRBV9 and TRBJ2-1; TRBD1 matches 9 bases. This CDR3 has 14 amino acids. Germline V CDR1 and CDR2: SGDLS, YYNGEE. With 3 bases clipped from V and 7 bases from J, the junction kept 5 bases outside the gene matches. This CDR3 reads CASSAETGGNEQFF. The CDR3 DNA reads as TGTGCCAGCAGCGCCGAGACAGGGGGGAATGAGCAGTTCTTC.

The rearrangement uses TRBV5-1 and TRBJ2-5; no firm D call. The germline V gene has CDR1 SGHRS and CDR2 YFSETQ. V lost 7 bases, J lost 4 bases, and 11 bases lay in between. The CDR3 totals 12 residues. This CDR3 reads CASGDSGETQYF. DNA for the CDR3: TGCGCCAGCGGCGACTCCGGAGAGACCCAGTACTTC.

The table lists this clonotype with a few counts. The chain combines TRBV7-2 with TRBJ1-1; no clear D gene. This CDR3 spans 14 amino acids. Germline V gene sequence: CDR1 SGHTA, CDR2 FQGNSA. The V end lost 1 base, the J end lost 5 bases, and 11 bases lay between the germline ends. CDR3 region: CASSLVTGLTEAFF. The CDR3 coding sequence is TGTGCCAGCAGCTTAGTAACGGGGTTGACTGAAGCTTTCTTT. Looking up the rest from reference TRBV7-2 and TRBJ1-1 gives the full variable domain: GAGVSQSPSNKVTEKGKDVELRCDPISGHTALYWYRQSLGQGLEFLIYFQGNSAPDKSGLPSDRFSAERTGGSVSTLTIQRTQQEDSAVYLCASSLVTGLTEAFFGQGTRLTVV.

In its sample, this clonotype was seen many times. The V call is TRBV5-1, the J call TRBJ2-5, with 7 nucleotides matching TRBD2. The CDR3 consists of 14 residues. Losses at the gene ends were 7 bases for V and 5 bases for J; bases not matched to a gene: 11. CDR1 and CDR2 from the germline V gene are SGHRS and YFSETQ. The CDR3 reads CASSLGSGYETQYF. CDR3 bases: TGCGCCAGCTCTCTTGGTAGCGGGTACGAGACCCAGTACTTC.

This clonotype occurred a few times. V and J are TRBV7-9 and TRBJ2-5; perhaps D is TRBD1 or TRBD2 (5 bases each). The CDR3 totals 16 residues. Trimming cost V 5 bases and J 5 bases, with 21 bases left between them. Germline loops: CDR1 SEHNR, CDR2 FQNEAQ (reference sequence). This CDR3 reads CASSPIGTAAGETQYF. The CDR3 DNA sequence: TGTGCCAGCAGCCCTATAGGGACGGCCGCCGGGGAGACCCAGTACTTC.

This clonotype was seen many times. The gene calls are TRBV3-1 and TRBJ2-4; D is perhaps TRBD1 (5 bases). The CDR3 is 14 residues long. Trimming stripped 5 bases from V and 7 bases from J, with 15 bases between. CDR1 and CDR2 (germline): LGHDT, YNNKEL (reference sequence). The CDR3 DNA sequence: TGTGCCAGCAGCTTTGCTGCCAGGGCTAACATTCAGTACTTC. Its protein is CASSFAARANIQYF.

CDR3 sequence: CASRSLIGGGTDTQYF. The CDR3, as DNA: TGTGCCAGCCGGTCTTTAATAGGGGGGGGCACAGATACGCAGTATTTT. The rearrangement joins TRBV27 to TRBJ2-3, with a weak D call TRBD2 (7 bases). V was pared by 8 bases and J by 1 base, with 19 bases between. This CDR3 spans 16 amino acids. The germline CDR1 and CDR2 sequences are MNHEY and SMNVEV (reference sequence).

This clonotype has at least ten counts. The chain combines TRBV5-1 with TRBJ2-1; perhaps TRBD2 as D (6 bases). CDR3 length: 14 amino acids. CDR1 is SGHRS and CDR2 is YFSETQ in the germline V gene. The V gene lost 2 bases and the J gene lost 11 bases, with 17 bases spanning the gap. The CDR3 bases are TGCGCCAGCAGCTTTACTAGCCTGACCGCCAAGCAGTTCTTC. It translates to CASSFTSLTAKQFF.

The chain links TRBV20-1 to TRBJ1-1; D remains unclear. The germline V gene encodes CDR1 DFQATT and CDR2 SNEGSKA (reference sequence). This CDR3 is built from 15 residues. Trimming left V 0 bases short and J 0 bases short, with 11 bases between. The CDR3 region is CSARDGRLLNTEAFF. The DNA for the CDR3 is TGCAGTGCTAGAGATGGACGGCTTTTGAACACTGAAGCTTTCTTT.

Only a few counts were recorded for this clonotype. This chain uses TRBV18 with TRBJ1-2; the match to TRBD1 covers 8 bases. There are 14 residues in the CDR3. V dropped 6 bases and J dropped 7; count of bases not matched to a gene: 10. Germline V CDR1 and CDR2: KGHSH, LQKENI. CDR3 protein: CASSEDRVGSGYTF. The DNA of the CDR3 is TGTGCCAGCTCCGAGGACAGGGTCGGGTCTGGCTACACCTTC.

With regard to this clonotype: A junction end diverges from the germline sequence, so it may reflect a read error. The chain carries TRBV11-2 and TRBJ2-1, with no clear D. Germline loops: CDR1 SGHAT, CDR2 FQNNGV. The CDR3 length is 14 residues. CDR3 DNA sequence: TGTGCCAGCAGCTTAGAGAGGTCCGCGGATGAGCGGTTCTTC. Protein: CASSLERSADERFF.